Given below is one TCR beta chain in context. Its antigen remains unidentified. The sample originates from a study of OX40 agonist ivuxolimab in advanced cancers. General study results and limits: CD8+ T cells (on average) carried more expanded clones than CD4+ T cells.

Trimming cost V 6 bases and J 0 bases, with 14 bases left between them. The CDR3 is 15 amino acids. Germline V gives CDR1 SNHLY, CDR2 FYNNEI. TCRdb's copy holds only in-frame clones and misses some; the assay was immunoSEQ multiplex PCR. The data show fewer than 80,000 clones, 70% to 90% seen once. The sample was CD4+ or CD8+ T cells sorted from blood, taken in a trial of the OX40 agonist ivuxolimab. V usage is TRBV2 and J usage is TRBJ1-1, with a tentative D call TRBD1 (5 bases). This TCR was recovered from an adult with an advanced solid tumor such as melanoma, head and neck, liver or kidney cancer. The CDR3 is CASSRDFAMNTEAFF. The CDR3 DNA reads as TGTGCCAGCAGCAGGGACTTTGCCATGAACACTGAAGCTTTCTTT.